This paragraph reports one T cell receptor (beta chain). The sample comes from a study of blood T cells in healthy people across ages. Then a second PCR, running about 6 to 11 cycles, was carried out with a sample-barcoded 5' primer and a J-beta primer mix. TCRdb processed the 5' RACE reads anew with MiXCR; each CDR3 protein has one entry. The table records over a million distinct CDR3 sequences, approximately 42% of them present only once. The CDR3 is 14 residues long. V gave up 3 bases and J gave up 1 base, with 11 bases separating them. Germline V CDR1 and CDR2: SQVTM, ANQGSEA. The chain combines TRBV29-1 with TRBJ2-3; D is ambiguous. The sample comprised blood. This clonotype was sampled from a woman aged 18-29 years in good health. CDR3 amino acids: CSVERSYRTDTQYF. The DNA of the CDR3 is TGCAGCGTTGAGAGGTCCTACCGCACAGATACGCAGTATTTT.